This T cell receptor beta chain was sequenced during a study of blood T cell repertoires in COVID-19. About the research overall: Sample material is recorded as cDNA or gDNA derived from T cells, B-cell-depleted T cells, or PBMCs.

As originally analysed: Estimation of nucleated cell counts relied on the amplification of reference gene primers. Measured with immunoSEQ multiplex PCR; TCRdb has only the in-frame clones, and not every one. The V and J calls and clone size come from that table; D and trimming were worked out from the DNA. The sample shows 150,000 to 200,000 clones, roughly 80% of them seen only once. The V end lost 5 bases, the J end lost 2 bases, and 10 bases lay between the germline ends. Germline CDR1 SGHVS, CDR2 FNYEAQ. This CDR3 is built from 13 residues. Enrolment of Seattle patients took place during active infection, and they were followed longitudinally. This clone showed up just once.

This TCR was recovered from a middle-aged woman with COVID-19, enrolled during active disease. The gene calls are TRBV7-6 and TRBJ2-7; a weak D match, TRBD2 (5 bases). The specimen was peripheral blood. The CDR3: CASSLYGAYEQYF. Written as DNA, the CDR3 is TGTGCCAGCAGCCTTTACGGGGCCTACGAGCAGTACTTC.